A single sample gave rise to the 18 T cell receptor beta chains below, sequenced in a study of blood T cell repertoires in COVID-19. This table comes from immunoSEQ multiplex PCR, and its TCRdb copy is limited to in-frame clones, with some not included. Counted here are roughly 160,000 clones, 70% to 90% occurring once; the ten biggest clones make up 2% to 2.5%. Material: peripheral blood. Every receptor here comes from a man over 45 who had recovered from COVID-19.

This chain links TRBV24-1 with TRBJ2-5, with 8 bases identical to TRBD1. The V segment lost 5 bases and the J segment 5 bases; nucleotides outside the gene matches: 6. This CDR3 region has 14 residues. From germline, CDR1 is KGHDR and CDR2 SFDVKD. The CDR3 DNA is TGTGCCACCAGTGCGGCAGGGGGCTTGGAGACCCAGTACTTC. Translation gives CATSAAGGLETQYF.

CDR3: CASSRLGPGDYEQYF. The CDR3 bases are TGTGCCAGCAGCCGCCTGGGCCCAGGGGACTACGAGCAGTACTTC. The rearrangement uses TRBV3-1 (or the pseudogene TRBV3-2) and TRBJ2-7, with a weak D call TRBD1 (6 bases). This CDR3 spans 15 amino acids. V was clipped by 4 bases and J by 3 bases, with 16 bases between them. Germline values: CDR1 LGHDT, CDR2 YNNKEL (reference sequence).

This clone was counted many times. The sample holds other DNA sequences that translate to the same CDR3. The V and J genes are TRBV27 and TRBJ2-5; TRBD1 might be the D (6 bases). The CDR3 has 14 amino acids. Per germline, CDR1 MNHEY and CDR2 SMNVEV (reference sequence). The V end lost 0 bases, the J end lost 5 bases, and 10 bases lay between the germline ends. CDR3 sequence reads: CASSLSDSLETQYF. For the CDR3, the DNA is TGTGCCAGCAGTTTATCGGACAGCCTGGAGACCCAGTACTTC.

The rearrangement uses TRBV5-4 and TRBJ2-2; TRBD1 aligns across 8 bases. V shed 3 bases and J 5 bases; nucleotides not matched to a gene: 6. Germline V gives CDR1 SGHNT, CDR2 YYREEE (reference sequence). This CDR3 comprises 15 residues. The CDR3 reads CASSSGTGVTGELFF. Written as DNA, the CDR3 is TGTGCCAGCAGCTCCGGGACAGGTGTAACCGGGGAGCTGTTTTTT.

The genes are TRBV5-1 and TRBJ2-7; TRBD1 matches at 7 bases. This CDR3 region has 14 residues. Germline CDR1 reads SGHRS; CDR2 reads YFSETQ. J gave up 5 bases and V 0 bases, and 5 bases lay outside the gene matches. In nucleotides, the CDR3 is TGCGCCAGCAGCTTGGGAGACAGGGAGAACGAGCAGTACTTC. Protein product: CASSLGDRENEQYF.

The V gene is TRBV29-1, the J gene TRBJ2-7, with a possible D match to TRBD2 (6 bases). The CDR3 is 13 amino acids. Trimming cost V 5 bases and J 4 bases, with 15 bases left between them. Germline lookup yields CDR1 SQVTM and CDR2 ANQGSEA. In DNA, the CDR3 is TGCAGCGTTCTGGGACGGACTACTTACGAGCAGTACTTC. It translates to CSVLGRTTYEQYF.

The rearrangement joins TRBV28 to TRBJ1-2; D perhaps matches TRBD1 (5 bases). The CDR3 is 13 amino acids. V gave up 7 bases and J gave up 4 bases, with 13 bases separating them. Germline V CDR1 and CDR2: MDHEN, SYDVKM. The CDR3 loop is CASNLIGGYGYTF. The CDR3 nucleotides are TGTGCCAGCAACCTGATCGGGGGCTATGGCTACACCTTC.

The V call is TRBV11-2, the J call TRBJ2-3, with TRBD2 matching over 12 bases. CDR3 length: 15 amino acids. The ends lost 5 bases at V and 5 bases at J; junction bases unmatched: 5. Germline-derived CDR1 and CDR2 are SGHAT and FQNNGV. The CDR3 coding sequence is TGTGCCAGCAGCCCCCGACTAGCGGGAGTAGATACGCAGTATTTT. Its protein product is CASSPRLAGVDTQYF.

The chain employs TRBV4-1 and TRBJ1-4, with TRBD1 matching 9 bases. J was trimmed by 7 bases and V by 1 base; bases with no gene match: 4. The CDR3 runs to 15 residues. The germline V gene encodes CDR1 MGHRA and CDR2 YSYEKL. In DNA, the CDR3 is TGCGCCAGCAGCCAAGGGGACAGGGTGGGTGAAAAACTGTTTTTT. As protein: CASSQGDRVGEKLFF.

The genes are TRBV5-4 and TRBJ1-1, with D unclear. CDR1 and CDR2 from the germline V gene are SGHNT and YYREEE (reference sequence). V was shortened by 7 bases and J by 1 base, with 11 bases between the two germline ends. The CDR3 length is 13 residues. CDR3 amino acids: CASAVEGNTEAFF. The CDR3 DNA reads TGTGCCAGCGCTGTAGAGGGGAACACTGAAGCTTTCTTT.

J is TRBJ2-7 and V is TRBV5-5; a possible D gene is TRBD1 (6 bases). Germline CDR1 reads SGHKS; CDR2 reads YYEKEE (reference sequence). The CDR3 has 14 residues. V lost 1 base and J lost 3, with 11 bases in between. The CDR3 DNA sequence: TGTGCCAGCAGCTTGAGTCAGGGGAACTACGAGCAGTACTTC. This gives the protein CASSLSQGNYEQYF.

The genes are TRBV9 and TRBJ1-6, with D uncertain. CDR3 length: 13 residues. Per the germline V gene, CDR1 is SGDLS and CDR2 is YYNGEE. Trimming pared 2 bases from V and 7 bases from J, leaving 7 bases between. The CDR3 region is CASSVKKNSPLHF. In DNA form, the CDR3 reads TGTGCCAGCAGCGTTAAAAAAAATTCACCCCTCCACTTT.

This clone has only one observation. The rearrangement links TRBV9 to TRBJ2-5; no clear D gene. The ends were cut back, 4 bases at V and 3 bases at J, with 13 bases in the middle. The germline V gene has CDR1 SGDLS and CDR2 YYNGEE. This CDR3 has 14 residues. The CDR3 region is CASSPQDTKETQYF. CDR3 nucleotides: TGTGCCAGCAGCCCCCAAGACACCAAAGAGACCCAGTACTTC.

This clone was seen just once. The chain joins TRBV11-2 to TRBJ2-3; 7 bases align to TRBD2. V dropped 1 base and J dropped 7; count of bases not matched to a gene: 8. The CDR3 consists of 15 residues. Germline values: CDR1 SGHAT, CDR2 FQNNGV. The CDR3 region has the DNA TGTGCCAGCAGCTTAGTCACGGGAGGCCTAAATACGCAGTATTTT. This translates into CASSLVTGGLNTQYF.

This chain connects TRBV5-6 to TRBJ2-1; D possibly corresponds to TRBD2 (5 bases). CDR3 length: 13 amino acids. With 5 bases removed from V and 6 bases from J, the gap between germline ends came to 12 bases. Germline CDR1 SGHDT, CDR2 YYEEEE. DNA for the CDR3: TGTGCCAGCAGTCCTATAACTAGCAATGAGCAGTTCTTC. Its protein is CASSPITSNEQFF.

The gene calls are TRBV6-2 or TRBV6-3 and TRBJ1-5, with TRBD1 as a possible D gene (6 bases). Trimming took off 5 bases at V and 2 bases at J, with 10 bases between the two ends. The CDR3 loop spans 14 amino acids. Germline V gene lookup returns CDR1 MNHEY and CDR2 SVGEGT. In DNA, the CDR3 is TGTGCCAGCAGTCCCCGACAGGGCAATCAGCCCCAGCATTTT. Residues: CASSPRQGNQPQHF.

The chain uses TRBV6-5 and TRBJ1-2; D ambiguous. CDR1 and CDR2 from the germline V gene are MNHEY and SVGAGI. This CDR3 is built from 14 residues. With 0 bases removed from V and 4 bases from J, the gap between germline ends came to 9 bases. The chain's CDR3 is CASSYSLGVYGYTF. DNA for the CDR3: TGTGCCAGCAGTTACTCGTTGGGAGTCTATGGCTACACCTTC.

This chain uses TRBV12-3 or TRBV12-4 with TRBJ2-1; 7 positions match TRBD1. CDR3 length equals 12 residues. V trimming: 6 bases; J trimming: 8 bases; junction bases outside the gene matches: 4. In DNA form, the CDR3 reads TGTGCCAGCAGAGGGGGCGCGGATGAGCAGTTCTTC. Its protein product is CASRGGADEQFF.